This T cell receptor beta chain is drawn from a study of blood T cell repertoires in COVID-19. Background on the study: Whether acute or convalescent, the COVID-19 samples came from the United States, Italy and Spain.

This CDR3 is built from 13 residues. V shed 2 bases and J shed 11 bases, with 15 bases lying between them. Germline V gene data show CDR1 as SGHAT and CDR2 as FQNNGV. As processed by the authors: Amplification from reference gene primers served as the basis for estimated nucleated cell counts. The repertoire was sequenced with immunoSEQ multiplex PCR; TCRdb's copy has only in-frame clones and lacks some. For V, J and clone size, that table is used; D and trimming come from the DNA. The table has 200,000 or so clones, roughly 80% seen once. The chain uses TRBV11-2 and TRBJ1-1; TRBD1 is a possible D gene (5 bases). The sequenced sample consisted of peripheral blood. This TCR was sampled from a man aged 25 to 45 with active or convalescent COVID-19. In nucleotides, the CDR3 is TGTGCCAGCAGCTTATCTACGGGGGAACGGGCTTTCTTT. This codes for CASSLSTGERAFF.